This TCR beta chain was obtained from a study of T cells in Graves' hyperthyroidism and ophthalmopathy. This CDR3 contains 12 residues. With 8 bases removed from V and 6 bases from J, the gap between germline ends came to 13 bases. Germline V gene data show CDR1 as MNHEY and CDR2 as SVGAGI. At least ten counts were recorded for this clonotype. Its specificity is unknown. Patients were excluded for uncontrolled infection, other autoimmune disease, pregnancy or lactation. Study observations and caveats: Most clonotypes expanded in the thyroid (above 0.001) were also present in blood. Ophthalmopathy was told apart from stable hyperthyroidism by a 13 V-J model.

Authors of the study amplified TCR beta CDR3 regions from RNA transcripts. The study used the HTBI primer set for a first-round RT-PCR of the TCR CDR3. Via MiXCR, TCRdb re-called the multiplex PCR reads, giving one row per CDR3 protein. The sample lists roughly 570,000 distinct CDR3 sequences, under 60% occurring once. This chain joins TRBV6-5 and TRBJ1-1; D possibly corresponds to TRBD1 (6 bases). The sequenced sample consisted of peripheral blood or thyroid tissue (not recorded which). The receptor's source is an adult woman with Graves' disease, either hyperthyroidism or ophthalmopathy (not recorded which). The DNA for the CDR3 is TGTGCCAGCCGTGAGGGGGGTTCTGAAGCTTTCTTT. Protein product: CASREGGSEAFF.